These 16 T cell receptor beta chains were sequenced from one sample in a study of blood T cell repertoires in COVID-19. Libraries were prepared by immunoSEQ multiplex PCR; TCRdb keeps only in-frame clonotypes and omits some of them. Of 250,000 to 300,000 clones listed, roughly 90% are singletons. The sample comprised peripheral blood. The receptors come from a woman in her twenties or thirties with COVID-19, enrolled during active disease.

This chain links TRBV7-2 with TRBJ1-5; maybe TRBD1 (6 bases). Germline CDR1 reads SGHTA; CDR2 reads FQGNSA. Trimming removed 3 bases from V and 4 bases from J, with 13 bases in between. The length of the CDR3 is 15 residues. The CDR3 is CASSFRTEENQPQHF. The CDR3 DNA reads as TGTGCCAGCAGCTTCCGGACAGAAGAAAATCAGCCCCAGCATTTT.

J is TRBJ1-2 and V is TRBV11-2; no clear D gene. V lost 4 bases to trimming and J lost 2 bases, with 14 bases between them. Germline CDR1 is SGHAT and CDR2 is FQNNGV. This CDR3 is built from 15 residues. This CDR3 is CASSYGTDGNYGYTF. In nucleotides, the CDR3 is TGTGCCAGCAGCTACGGAACCGACGGGAACTATGGCTACACCTTC. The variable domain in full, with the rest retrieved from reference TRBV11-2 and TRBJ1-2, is EAGVAQSPRYKIIEKRQSVAFWCNPISGHATLYWYQQILGQGPKLLIQFQNNGVVDDSQLPKDRFSAERLKGVDSTLKIQPAKLEDSAVYLCASSYGTDGNYGYTFGSGTRLTVV.

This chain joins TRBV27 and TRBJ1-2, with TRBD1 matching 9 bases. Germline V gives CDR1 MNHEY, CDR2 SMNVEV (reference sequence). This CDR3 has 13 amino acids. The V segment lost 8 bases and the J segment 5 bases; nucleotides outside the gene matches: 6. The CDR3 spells CASRNGQGYGYTF. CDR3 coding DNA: TGTGCCAGCCGAAACGGACAGGGGTATGGCTACACCTTC.

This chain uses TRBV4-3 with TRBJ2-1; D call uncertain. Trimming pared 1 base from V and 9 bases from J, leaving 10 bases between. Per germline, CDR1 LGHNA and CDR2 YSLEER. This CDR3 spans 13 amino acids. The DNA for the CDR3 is TGCGCCAGCAGCCAAGTACCAGAAAGTGAGCAGTTCTTC. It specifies CASSQVPESEQFF.

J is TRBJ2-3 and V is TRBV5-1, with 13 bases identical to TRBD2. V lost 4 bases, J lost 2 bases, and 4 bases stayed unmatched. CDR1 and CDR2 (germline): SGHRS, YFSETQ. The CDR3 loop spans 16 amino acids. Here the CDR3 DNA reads TGCGCCAGCAGCCGGACTAGCGGGAGCTACACAGATACGCAGTATTTT. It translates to CASSRTSGSYTDTQYF.

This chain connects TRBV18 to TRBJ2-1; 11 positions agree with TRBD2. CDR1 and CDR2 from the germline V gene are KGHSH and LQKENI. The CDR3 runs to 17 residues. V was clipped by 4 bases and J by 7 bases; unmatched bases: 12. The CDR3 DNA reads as TGTGCCAGCTCACAGCTTAGCACTAGCGGGAGTGGGAATGAGCAGTTCTTC. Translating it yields CASSQLSTSGSGNEQFF.

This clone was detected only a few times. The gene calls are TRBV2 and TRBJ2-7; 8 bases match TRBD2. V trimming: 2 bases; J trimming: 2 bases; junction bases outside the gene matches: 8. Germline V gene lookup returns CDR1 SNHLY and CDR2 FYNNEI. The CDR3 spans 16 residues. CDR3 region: CASSEMGAGGTYEQYF. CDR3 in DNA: TGTGCCAGCAGTGAAATGGGCGCGGGGGGAACCTACGAGCAGTACTTC. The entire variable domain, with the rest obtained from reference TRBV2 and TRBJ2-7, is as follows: EPEVTQTPSHQVTQMGQEVILRCVPISNHLYFYWYRQILGQKVEFLVSFYNNEISEKSEIFDDQFSVERPDGSNFTLKIRSTKLEDSAMYFCASSEMGAGGTYEQYFGPGTRLTVT.

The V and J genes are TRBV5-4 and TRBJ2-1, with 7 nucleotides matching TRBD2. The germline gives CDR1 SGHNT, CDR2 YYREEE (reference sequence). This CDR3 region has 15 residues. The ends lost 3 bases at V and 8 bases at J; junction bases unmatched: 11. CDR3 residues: CASSWSGGRADEQFF. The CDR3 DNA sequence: TGTGCCAGCAGCTGGTCTGGCGGGAGAGCCGATGAGCAGTTCTTC.

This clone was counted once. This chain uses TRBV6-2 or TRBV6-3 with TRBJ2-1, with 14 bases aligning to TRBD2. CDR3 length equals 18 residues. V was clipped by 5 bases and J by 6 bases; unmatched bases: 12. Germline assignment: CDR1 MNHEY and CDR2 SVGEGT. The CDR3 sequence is CASSPTGTSGSWGNEQFF. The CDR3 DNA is TGTGCCAGCAGTCCCACCGGGACTAGCGGGAGTTGGGGCAATGAGCAGTTCTTC.

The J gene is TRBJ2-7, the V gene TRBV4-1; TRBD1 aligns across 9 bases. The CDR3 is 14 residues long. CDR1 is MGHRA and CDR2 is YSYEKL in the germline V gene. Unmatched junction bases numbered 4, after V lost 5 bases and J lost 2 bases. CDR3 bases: TGCGCCAGCAGCGCCGGGACAGGGACCTACGAGCAGTACTTC. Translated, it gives CASSAGTGTYEQYF.

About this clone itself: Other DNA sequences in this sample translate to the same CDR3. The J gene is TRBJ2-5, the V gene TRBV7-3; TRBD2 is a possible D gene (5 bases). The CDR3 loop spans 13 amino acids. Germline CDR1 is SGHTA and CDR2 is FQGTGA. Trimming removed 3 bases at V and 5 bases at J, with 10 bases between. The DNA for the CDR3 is TGTGCCAGCAGCTTGAATTCGGGGGAGACCCAGTACTTC. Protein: CASSLNSGETQYF.

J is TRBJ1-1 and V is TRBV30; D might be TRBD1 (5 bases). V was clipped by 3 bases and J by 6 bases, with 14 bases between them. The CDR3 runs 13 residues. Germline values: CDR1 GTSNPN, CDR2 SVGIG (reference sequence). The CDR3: CAWRLTSGSEAFF. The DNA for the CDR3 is TGTGCCTGGAGGCTTACCTCAGGGTCTGAAGCTTTCTTT.

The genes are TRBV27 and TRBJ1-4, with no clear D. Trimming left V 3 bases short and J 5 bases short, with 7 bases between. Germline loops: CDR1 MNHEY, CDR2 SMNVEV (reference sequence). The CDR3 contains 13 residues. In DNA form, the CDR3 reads TGTGCCAGCAGTTTCCGCCGGAATGAAAAACTGTTTTTT. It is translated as CASSFRRNEKLFF.

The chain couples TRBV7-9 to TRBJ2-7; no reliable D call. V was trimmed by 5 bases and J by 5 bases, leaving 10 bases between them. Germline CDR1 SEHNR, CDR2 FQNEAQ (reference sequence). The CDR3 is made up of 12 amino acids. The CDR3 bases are TGTGCCAGCAGCGGCCCTTACGACGAGCAGTACTTC. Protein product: CASSGPYDEQYF.

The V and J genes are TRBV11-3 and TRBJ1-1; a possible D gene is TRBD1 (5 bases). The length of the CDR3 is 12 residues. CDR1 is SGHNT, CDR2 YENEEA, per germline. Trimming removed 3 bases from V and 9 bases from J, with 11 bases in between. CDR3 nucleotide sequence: TGTGCCAGCAGCTTGGCTGGGGGGAAAGCTTTCTTT. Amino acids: CASSLAGGKAFF.

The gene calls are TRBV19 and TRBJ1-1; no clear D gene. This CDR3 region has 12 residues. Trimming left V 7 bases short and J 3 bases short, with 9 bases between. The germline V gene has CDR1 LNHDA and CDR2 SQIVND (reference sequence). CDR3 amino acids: CASNIGYTEAFF. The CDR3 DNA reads TGTGCCAGTAATATCGGTTACACTGAAGCTTTCTTT.